Following are 22 T cell receptor beta chains from one sample sequenced in a study of T cell clonality in common variable immunodeficiency. Study outcomes and limitations: Fewer deletions and N-nucleotide insertions were reportedly seen in common variable immunodeficiency TCR beta sequences.

The assay was immunoSEQ multiplex PCR, and TCRdb's table has in-frame clones only and misses some. The sample shows 40,000 or so clones, none of them appearing just once. These receptors' antigens are unknown. The sample taken for sequencing was peripheral blood mononuclear cells. Receptors originate from a human donor with common variable immunodeficiency.

This clone was seen a few times. The read terminates 3 residues ahead of where the CDR3 ends, so the germline J gene completes it. V usage is TRBV19 and J usage is TRBJ2-7; tentative D call: TRBD2 (6 bases). The V gene's germline CDR1 is LNHDA and CDR2 SQIVND (reference sequence). The CDR3 sequence is 15 residues long. The V and J ends lost 3 bases and 0 bases respectively, with 12 bases between them. Incomplete CDR3 DNA: TGTGCCAGTAGTATTTTCGGGGGTCTCTCCTACGAG. It is translated as CASSIFGGLSYE. The full CDR3 protein is CASSIFGGLSYEQYF.

In the case of this clone: The read gets to within 3 residues of the CDR3 end, and the germline J gene fills in the rest. This sequence joins TRBV30 and TRBJ2-3; D may be TRBD1 (6 bases). CDR3 length equals 15 residues. Germline V gene lookup returns CDR1 GTSNPN and CDR2 SVGIG (reference sequence). V was pared by 3 bases and J by 2 bases, with 15 bases between. The DNA read from the CDR3 is TGTGCCTGGAGCGGGGATCAGGGGATCACAGATACG. Translation gives CAWSGDQGITDT. The entire CDR3 protein reads CAWSGDQGITDTQYF. Complete variable domain (other parts from reference TRBV30 and TRBJ2-3): SQTIHQWPATLVQPVGSPLSLECTVEGTSNPNLYWYRQAAGRGLQLLFYSVGIGQISSEVPQNLSASRPQDRQFILSSKKLLLSDSGFYLCAWSGDQGITDTQYFGPGTRLTVL.

This clone was seen ten or more times. CDR3 bases read: TGTGCCAGCAGCCCGGGGTGGGAGACC. Residues: CASSPGWET. The entire CDR3 reads CASSPGWETQYF. The chain couples TRBV7-2 to TRBJ2-5, with a possible D match to TRBD2 (5 bases). The CDR3 end lies 3 residues beyond the end of the read and is filled in from the germline J gene. The germline V gene encodes CDR1 SGHTA and CDR2 FQGNSA. Trimming cost V 5 bases and J 5 bases, with 9 bases left between them. The CDR3 is 12 amino acids.

This clone was observed many times. The sequenced fragment ends 3 residues before the CDR3 boundary, so the rest is inferred from the germline J gene. The chain employs TRBV19 and TRBJ2-3; TRBD1 agrees at 8 bases. CDR3 size: 14 residues. J lost 3 bases, V lost 5 bases, and 4 bases had no gene match. CDR1 and CDR2 (germline): LNHDA, SQIVND (reference sequence). Incomplete CDR3 DNA: TGTGCCAGTAGTTGGGGACAGGTGACAGATACG. It encodes CASSWGQVTDT. The entire CDR3 reads CASSWGQVTDTQYF.

Points on this clone: Read coverage stops 3 residues before the CDR3 terminus; the germline J gene supplies the remainder. The chain is built from TRBV6-2 or TRBV6-3 and TRBJ2-5; D is ambiguous. V lost 6 bases and J 2 bases, leaving 7 bases between the germline ends. The CDR3 spans 12 residues. Germline assignment: CDR1 MNHEY and CDR2 SVGEGT. CDR3 sequence reads: CASSRLQETQYF. The CDR3 bases that were read are TGTGCCAGCAGCCGGTTACAAGAGACC.

As to this clone: The read halts 3 residues ahead of the CDR3 end, with the missing end drawn from the germline J gene. V and J are TRBV20-1 and TRBJ2-7; 13 positions match TRBD2. The CDR3 is made up of 19 amino acids. The V gene's germline CDR1 is DFQATT and CDR2 SNEGSKA (reference sequence). J gave up 0 bases and V 0 bases, and 11 bases lay outside the gene matches. The CDR3 DNA, read in part, is TGCAGTGCTAGAGATGGAGGGAGGACTAGCGGGAGAAGCTCCTACGAG. Protein sequence: CSARDGGRTSGRSSYE. In full, the CDR3 is CSARDGGRTSGRSSYEQYF.

Of note for this clone: The CDR3 end lies 3 residues beyond the end of the read and is filled in from the germline J gene. V gene TRBV20-1 combines with J gene TRBJ2-5; 7 bases fit TRBD2. This CDR3 region has 15 residues. The junction had 8 bases not matched to a gene; V was cut back by 3 bases and J by 1 base. The germline CDR1 and CDR2 sequences are DFQATT and SNEGSKA (reference sequence). The CDR3 bases that were read are TGCAGTGCTAGTCACCCGGGGGGTCTCCAAGAGACC. Its protein product is CSASHPGGLQET. The whole CDR3 protein is CSASHPGGLQETQYF.

This clone was seen ten or more times. The CDR3 extends 3 residues past the end of the read, so its final part is completed from the germline J gene. This rearrangement joins TRBV18 to TRBJ1-4; TRBD1 might be the D (5 bases). The CDR3 spans 17 residues. V was pared by 3 bases and J by 8 bases, with 22 bases between. CDR1 and CDR2 from the germline V gene are KGHSH and LQKENI. The CDR3 DNA, read in part, is TGTGCCAGCTCACCTACGACTCCGGGACGGGGGAACGAAAAA. This gives the protein CASSPTTPGRGNEK. The entire CDR3 is CASSPTTPGRGNEKLFF.

There are many counts of this clone. CDR3 bases read: TGTGCCAGTAGTATCCACAGGTCCACCGGGGAG. Its protein product is CASSIHRSTGE. The whole CDR3 sequence is CASSIHRSTGELFF. V is TRBV19 and J is TRBJ2-2, with TRBD1 as a possible D gene (5 bases). The read finishes 3 residues shy of the CDR3 end, and the germline J gene is used to complete it. The CDR3 covers 14 residues. The V gene lost 3 bases and the J gene lost 4 bases, with 9 bases spanning the gap. Germline CDR1 is LNHDA and CDR2 is SQIVND (reference sequence).

This clone came up a few times. The read terminates 3 residues ahead of where the CDR3 ends, so the germline J gene completes it. The V and J genes are TRBV7-9 and TRBJ2-4, with no clear D. This CDR3 has 11 amino acids. The germline V gene has CDR1 SEHNR and CDR2 FQNEAQ (reference sequence). V was shortened by 4 bases and J by 9 bases, with 7 bases between the two germline ends. The sequenced CDR3 bases are TGTGCCAGCAGCTCCGTCGGCATT. Its translation: CASSSVGI. The CDR3 in its entirety is CASSSVGIQYF. Together with reference TRBV7-9 and TRBJ2-4, the CDR3 gives the full variable domain: DTGVSQNPRHKITKRGQNVTFRCDPISEHNRLYWYRQTLGQGPEFLTYFQNEAQLEKSRLLSDRFSAERPKGSFSTLEIQRTEQGDSAMYLCASSSVGIQYFGAGTRLSVL.

As regards this clone: The read ends 3 residues shy of where the CDR3 ends; the end is completed using the germline J gene. This rearrangement joins TRBV7-9 to TRBJ2-5, with 8 positions matching TRBD1. Trimming cost V 4 bases and J 2 bases; bases outside gene matches: 6. Germline lookup yields CDR1 SEHNR and CDR2 FQNEAQ (reference sequence). This CDR3 region has 15 residues. The CDR3 sequence: CASSSPRTGQETQYF. Incomplete CDR3 DNA: TGTGCCAGCAGCTCACCCAGGACAGGGCAAGAGACC.

Notes on this clone: The read ends 3 residues shy of where the CDR3 ends; the end is completed using the germline J gene. The chain carries TRBV7-2 and TRBJ1-5; 8 nucleotides match TRBD1. The CDR3 loop spans 14 amino acids. The V gene end was trimmed by 5 bases and the J gene end by 4 bases; junction bases not matched to a gene: 4. Germline lookup yields CDR1 SGHTA and CDR2 FQGNSA. The sequenced CDR3 bases are TGTGCCAGCAGCGCGGACAGGGCTAATCAGCCC. Its protein is CASSADRANQP. In full, the CDR3 reads CASSADRANQPQHF.

In its sample, this clone was seen many times. Read data end 3 residues before the CDR3 end; the end is taken from the germline J gene. The rearrangement joins TRBV18 to TRBJ2-7, with 7 nucleotides matching TRBD2. Germline lookup yields CDR1 KGHSH and CDR2 LQKENI. This CDR3 spans 17 amino acids. V trimming: 2 bases; J trimming: 2 bases; junction bases outside the gene matches: 12. This CDR3 is CASSPDLWQRETYEQYF. The DNA read from the CDR3 is TGTGCCAGCTCACCAGACCTCTGGCAGCGGGAAACCTACGAG.

By proportion, this clone is medium-sized. The read comes to an end 3 residues before the CDR3 does, leaving the germline J gene to fill in the end. J is TRBJ2-1 and V is TRBV20-1; TRBD2 matches at 11 bases. This CDR3 is built from 14 residues. V shed 7 bases, J shed 3 bases, and the junction held 5 bases outside the gene matches. The V gene's germline CDR1 is DFQATT and CDR2 SNEGSKA (reference sequence). Here the CDR3 reads CSVLSGGDYNEQFF. CDR3 bases read: TGCAGTGTCCTTAGCGGGGGGGACTACAATGAG.

In this sample, this clone turned up many times. The CDR3 end lies 3 residues beyond the end of the read and is filled in from the germline J gene. This chain joins TRBV5-1 and TRBJ1-5; D perhaps matches TRBD1 (5 bases). Germline V gene sequence: CDR1 SGHRS, CDR2 YFSETQ. CDR3 length equals 15 residues. The V end lost 4 bases, the J end lost 5 bases, and 16 bases lay between the germline ends. The chain's CDR3 is CASSRSGTEDQPQHF. The part of the CDR3 DNA that was read is TGCGCCAGCAGCCGGTCCGGGACTGAAGATCAGCCC.

This clone was recorded many times. Coverage ceases 3 residues before the CDR3 finishes, and the germline J gene fills in the end. V is TRBV7-8 and J is TRBJ1-3; TRBD1 aligns across 11 bases. CDR1 SGHVS and CDR2 FQNEAQ come from the germline V gene. V was clipped by 1 base and J by 4 bases; unmatched bases: 3. CDR3 length: 16 amino acids. The DNA read from the CDR3 is TGTGCCAGCAGCTTAGGGGACAGGGGGGGAGGAAACACC. As protein: CASSLGDRGGGNT. The entire CDR3 protein is CASSLGDRGGGNTIYF.

In this sample, this clone turned up a few times. The read finishes 3 residues shy of the CDR3 end, and the germline J gene is used to complete it. The rearrangement links TRBV30 to TRBJ2-2; D unresolved. From germline, CDR1 is GTSNPN and CDR2 SVGIG (reference sequence). The V end lost 2 bases, the J end lost 0 bases, and 4 bases lay between the germline ends. The CDR3 runs 13 residues. The sequenced part of the CDR3 DNA is TGTGCCTGGAGTCAATCGAACACCGGGGAG. It specifies CAWSQSNTGE. The whole CDR3 sequence reads CAWSQSNTGELFF.

This clone was picked up a small number of times. The read ends 3 residues early relative to the CDR3; the germline J gene fills the gap. The chain employs TRBV5-1 and TRBJ2-5; possibly TRBD1 for D (5 bases). Trimming took 4 bases from V and 1 from J, leaving 17 bases between them. The germline gives CDR1 SGHRS, CDR2 YFSETQ. The CDR3 length is 16 residues. CDR3 bases read: TGCGCCAGCAGCGGGAACAGGTGGGTTGGCCAAGAGACC. Translating it yields CASSGNRWVGQET. The entire CDR3 protein reads CASSGNRWVGQETQYF.

On this clone: With the read ending 3 residues before the CDR3 end, the germline J gene is used to fill in that end. V usage is TRBV6-1 and J usage is TRBJ2-7; D may be TRBD2 (6 bases). V lost 2 bases, J lost 2 bases, and 10 bases lay in between. There are 14 residues in the CDR3. Per the germline V gene, CDR1 is MNHNS and CDR2 is SASEGT. This CDR3 is CASSEWIAAYEQYF. CDR3 DNA, as far as it was read: TGTGCCAGCAGTGAATGGATAGCGGCCTACGAG.

The table lists this clone with a few counts. The read ends 3 residues before the CDR3 terminus; that terminus is restored from the germline J gene. The chain is built from TRBV7-2 and TRBJ1-1, with D perhaps matching TRBD1 (5 bases). Trimming removed 2 bases from V and 3 bases from J, with 10 bases in between. This CDR3 region has 14 residues. The germline V gene has CDR1 SGHTA and CDR2 FQGNSA. The sequenced part of the CDR3 DNA is TGTGCCAGCAGCTTACAGGGCTCGGACACTGAA. Protein product: CASSLQGSDTE. The full CDR3 reads CASSLQGSDTEAFF.

Worth noting for this clone: Sequencing ends 3 residues short of the CDR3 end; the germline J gene provides the rest. This chain connects TRBV19 to TRBJ1-1; tentative D call: TRBD1 (5 bases). Germline V gene sequence: CDR1 LNHDA, CDR2 SQIVND (reference sequence). The CDR3 totals 13 residues. V was shortened by 10 bases and J by 1 base, with 13 bases between the two germline ends. CDR3 DNA, as far as it was read: TGTGCCACCAAATGGGGGGGGAACACTGAA. Translating gives CATKWGGNTE. The whole CDR3 sequence is CATKWGGNTEAFF.

This clone was detected only a few times. This chain's CDR3 is CASSLVTGTGRYEQYF. Incomplete CDR3 DNA: TGCGCCAGCAGCTTGGTGACAGGGACTGGACGCTACGAG. This chain connects TRBV5-1 to TRBJ2-7; a possible D gene is TRBD1 (7 bases). The missing CDR3 end, 3 residues past where the read stops, is filled in from the germline J gene. Germline values: CDR1 SGHRS, CDR2 YFSETQ. V was cut by 0 bases and J by 3 bases, with 16 bases left in between. The CDR3 length is 16 residues.